This is a list of T cell receptor beta chains from one sample in a study of blood T cell repertoires in COVID-19. Some clones are missing from TCRdb's copy, which holds only in-frame ones; the method was immunoSEQ multiplex PCR. The sample lists around 340,000 clones, around 88% occurring once. The sample comprised peripheral blood. The origin of the receptors is a man aged 25 to 40 with active or convalescent COVID-19. Both conserved end residues are part of each CDR3. The D gene is left open where the match is weak. Not all rows give a size; the values are once, few, many and, for expanded clones, a class.

TRBV19	-	TRBJ2-1	TRBD2	TGTGCCAGTAGTAAACGACTAGCGGGGGCGTTATACAATGAGCAGTTCTTC	CASSKRLAGALYNEQFF
TRBV7-2	-	TRBJ2-2	TRBD2	TGTGCCAGCAGCCCCCCTAGCGGGACTAACACCGGGGAGCTGTTTTTT	CASSPPSGTNTGELFF
TRBV11-3	-	TRBJ2-7	-	TGTGCCAGCAGCTCCGACACGAACTCCTACGAGCAGTACTTC	CASSSDTNSYEQYF
TRBV6-2/TRBV6-3	-	TRBJ2-5	-	TGTGCCAGCAGTTACCCCCTGGCCAGGGTAGGCCAAGAGACCCAGTACTTC	CASSYPLARVGQETQYF
TRBV4-3	-	TRBJ2-1	-	TGCGCCAGCAGCCAAGAGGGTCGGCTACCCCTAGGCCAGTTCTTC	CASSQEGRLPLGQFF
TRBV6-5	-	TRBJ2-1	-	TGTGCCAGCAGCCAGGGTTGGGAGCAGTTCTTC	CASSQGWEQFF
TRBV27	-	TRBJ2-1	TRBD2	TGTGCCAGCAGTTTAGTTCGCGGGAGTGGGCATGAGCAGTTCTTC	CASSLVRGSGHEQFF
TRBV20-1	-	TRBJ2-4	TRBD2	TGCAGTGCTAGTCTTGGACTAGCAACGAACATTCAGTACTTC	CSASLGLATNIQYF
TRBV5-1	-	TRBJ1-1	-	TGCGCCAGCAGCTCCAGGGGTAGGGGGACTGAAGCTTTCTTT	CASSSRGRGTEAFF
TRBV6-2/TRBV6-3	-	TRBJ2-5	-	TGTGCCAGCAGTTACGTCCGGGAGACCCAGTACTTC	CASSYVRETQYF
TRBV19	-	TRBJ2-5	TRBD2	TGTGCCAGTAGTATGGCGGGAGGGATAGAGACCCAGTACTTC	CASSMAGGIETQYF
TRBV19	-	TRBJ2-5	-	TGTGCCAGTAGTATTCGGGGTGGAGAGACCCAGTACTTC	CASSIRGGETQYF
TRBV19	-	TRBJ2-5	TRBD2	TGTGCCAGTAGTTCGCGACCGGGACTAGCGGAGAAAGAGACCCAGTACTTC	CASSSRPGLAEKETQYF
TRBV12-3/TRBV12-4	-	TRBJ1-1	-	TGTGCCAGCAGGCTAGGGGACACTGAAGCTTTCTTT	CASRLGDTEAFF
TRBV7-6	once	TRBJ2-5	TRBD2	TGTGCCAGCAGCAGGACTAGCGGGGGGCCCCAAGAGACCCAGTACTTC	CASSRTSGGPQETQYF
TRBV28	-	TRBJ1-5	TRBD1	TGTGCCAGCAAGGTCAGGGGGCTAACTTATAGCAATCAGCCCCAGCATTTT	CASKVRGLTYSNQPQHF
TRBV6-5	-	TRBJ1-5	TRBD1	TGTGCCAGCATTCGACAGGGGGAGCAGCCCCAGCATTTT	CASIRQGEQPQHF
TRBV3-1/TRBV3-2	-	TRBJ2-3	-	TGTGCCAGCAGCCACGGGACTCGCACAGATACGCAGTATTTT	CASSHGTRTDTQYF
TRBV4-2	-	TRBJ2-2	TRBD2	TGTGCCAGCAGCCAAGTGACTAGCGGTTACACCGGGGAGCTGTTTTTT	CASSQVTSGYTGELFF
TRBV7-3	-	TRBJ2-3	-	TGTGCCAGCAGCTTAATCCGCCAGGGCCCAGATACGCAGTATTTT	CASSLIRQGPDTQYF
TRBV6-5	-	TRBJ2-7	-	TGTGCCAGCAGCCAAGGGGTTTACTACGAGCAGTACTTC	CASSQGVYYEQYF
TRBV5-1	-	TRBJ1-2	TRBD1	TGCGCCAGCAGAGAGGGGCAGGGGGGCTATGGCTACACCTTC	CASREGQGGYGYTF
TRBV29-1	few	TRBJ1-2	TRBD1	TGCAGCTCTAGGACAGGCTATGGCTACACCTTC	CSSRTGYGYTF
TRBV5-1	-	TRBJ2-7	TRBD2	TGCGCCAGCAGCTTATATACTAGCGGTTCCTACGAGCAGTACTTC	CASSLYTSGSYEQYF
TRBV28	-	TRBJ2-7	-	TGTGCCAGCAGTTTATTCCGGTACGAGCAGTACTTC	CASSLFRYEQYF
TRBV27	-	TRBJ1-3	TRBD1	TGTGCCAGCAGTCGGACAGGGGTCGACACCATATATTTT	CASSRTGVDTIYF
TRBV7-2	-	TRBJ1-5	-	TGTGCCAGCAGCTTCCGGGGAGGTAGCAATCAGCCCCAGCATTTT	CASSFRGGSNQPQHF
TRBV7-2	few	TRBJ1-5	-	TGTGCCAGCAGCTTAAGGGGGAATCAGCCCCAGCATTTT	CASSLRGNQPQHF
TRBV4-3	few	TRBJ2-7	-	TGCGCCAGCAGCCAAGATCGAGTTACCGACTCCTACGAGCAGTACTTC	CASSQDRVTDSYEQYF
TRBV6-4	once	TRBJ1-1	TRBD1	TGTGCCAGCAGCAGGACAGGGGGGACGGAAGACACTGAAGCTTTCTTT	CASSRTGGTEDTEAFF
TRBV7-9	-	TRBJ1-1	-	TGTGCCAGCAGCTTGAAATCCGGGATAAGACCCGAAAGGGTTTTCTTT	CASSLKSGIRPERVFF
TRBV28	-	TRBJ2-5	TRBD1	TGTGCCAGCGGGGACAGGATTCAAGAGACCCAGTACTTC	CASGDRIQETQYF
TRBV7-3	-	TRBJ2-3	-	TGTGCCAGCAGCTTAGAGTTGAGCGGAGGTACGCAGTATTTT	CASSLELSGGTQYF
TRBV7-4	-	TRBJ1-3	TRBD1	TGTGCCAGCAGTGTGGGACAGGAGTTTGGAAACACCATATATTTT	CASSVGQEFGNTIYF
TRBV6-1	-	TRBJ1-1	-	TGTGCCAGCAGTGAAGTCTGGGGGGGGGAGACTGAAGCTTTCTTT	CASSEVWGGETEAFF
TRBV6-1	-	TRBJ1-3	-	TGTGCCAGCAGACCTGGACAGACCTCTGGAAACACCATATATTTT	CASRPGQTSGNTIYF
TRBV13	-	TRBJ2-2	-	TGTGCCAGCAGCATTCGAGGCTACACCGGGGAGCTGTTTTTT	CASSIRGYTGELFF
TRBV9	-	TRBJ1-2	-	TGTGCCAGCAGCGGGGAGAGGGACTATGGCTACACCTTC	CASSGERDYGYTF
TRBV7-9	-	TRBJ2-7	TRBD1	TGTGCCAGCAGCCCGGGACAGGTGTACTACGAGCAGTACTTC	CASSPGQVYYEQYF
TRBV19	-	TRBJ2-4	TRBD2	TGTGCCAGTAGTTCTGGACTAGCGGAAGCCAAAAACATTCAGTACTTC	CASSSGLAEAKNIQYF
TRBV28	-	TRBJ1-2	TRBD1	TGTGCCAGCAGTTTATCCTACAGGGGGATTAGCTATGGCTACACCTTC	CASSLSYRGISYGYTF
TRBV24-1	few	TRBJ2-7	-	TGTGCCACCTCCAGCGGAGGGAGGCCCTACGAGCAGTACTTC	CATSSGGRPYEQYF
TRBV2	-	TRBJ2-2	-	TGTGCCAGCCTCAAACGGGCGAACACCGGGGAGCTGTTTTTT	CASLKRANTGELFF
TRBV7-8	-	TRBJ2-5	TRBD1	TGTGCCAGCAGCTCCTGGACAGGGGGAAGATATAGCGGGAAGAGCCCGATGGGGACCCAGTACTTC	CASSSWTGGRYSGKSPMGTQYF
TRBV6-5	-	TRBJ1-3	-	TGTGCCAGCACAAATGGCAACTCTGGAAACACCATATATTTT	CASTNGNSGNTIYF
TRBV4-3	-	TRBJ2-7	-	TGCGCCAGCAGCCAAGGGGGTAGCGGCTCGTACGAGCAGTACTTC	CASSQGGSGSYEQYF
TRBV21-1	-	TRBJ2-7	-	TGTGCCAGCAGCCGAGGACAGGCCTACGAGCAGTACTTC	CASSRGQAYEQYF
TRBV7-3	-	TRBJ1-6	TRBD1	TGTGCCAGCAGCTTTGGGACAGCAAATTCACCCCTCCACTTT	CASSFGTANSPLHF
TRBV9	-	TRBJ1-4	TRBD1	TGTGCCAGCAGCGAAAGACAGGGTGGAGAAAAACTGTTTTTT	CASSERQGGEKLFF
TRBV7-3	few	TRBJ1-1	-	TGTGCCAGCAGCTCTGACCACTCTAGGGAAGCTTTCTTT	CASSSDHSREAFF
TRBV2	-	TRBJ2-7	-	TGTGCCAGCAGTGGCGGCCAACAAGCCTACGAGCAGTACTTC	CASSGGQQAYEQYF
TRBV6-5	-	TRBJ2-3	TRBD2	TGTGCCAGCAGACCACCGGGACTAGCGGGGGATACGCAGTATTTT	CASRPPGLAGDTQYF
TRBV7-2	few	TRBJ1-5	-	TGTGCCAGCAGCTTACATTCTGGCAGGGTTGATCAGCCCCAGCATTTT	CASSLHSGRVDQPQHF
TRBV19	-	TRBJ1-1	TRBD1	TGTGCCAGTAGTATTTCGACAGGGGGGAACACTGAAGCTTTCTTT	CASSISTGGNTEAFF